One and the same sample provided the 32 T cell receptor beta chains below, sequenced in a study of OX40 agonist ivuxolimab in advanced cancers. Libraries were built with the immunoSEQ multiplex PCR assay. TCRdb limited this immuneACCESS table to in-frame rearrangements with V and J called. A share of clones is missing; checked studies link under half to unresolved V genes, and the rest is unexplained. The sample table contains around 67,000 clones; only one count was recorded for around 80% of them. Less than 9.5% of the sample belongs to the ten largest clones. Source: CD4+ or CD8+ T cells sorted from blood, taken in a trial of the OX40 agonist ivuxolimab. The receptors shown here come from an adult with an advanced solid tumor such as melanoma, head and neck, liver or kidney cancer.

The chain employs TRBV14 and TRBJ1-3, with 11 positions matching TRBD1. V lost 2 bases, J lost 8 bases, and 5 bases stayed unmatched. The CDR3 consists of 15 residues. Germline assignment: CDR1 SGHDN and CDR2 FVKESK. The CDR3 spells CASSQLGTGGHTIYF. In nucleotides, the CDR3 is TGTGCCAGCAGCCAACTCGGGACAGGGGGACACACCATATATTTT.

V and J are TRBV13 and TRBJ2-5; TRBD1 aligns across 12 bases. The ends lost 4 bases at V and 11 bases at J; junction bases unmatched: 11. The CDR3 runs to 15 residues. Per germline, CDR1 PRHDT and CDR2 FYEKMQ (reference sequence). The CDR3: CASSSEGTGGQEQYF. In DNA form, the CDR3 reads TGTGCCAGCAGCTCCGAGGGGACAGGGGGCCAAGAGCAGTACTTC.

This clone came up a few times. The chain recombines TRBV10-1 with TRBJ2-7; weak D call: TRBD2 (7 bases). Germline values: CDR1 WNHNN, CDR2 SYGVQD (reference sequence). V was clipped by 11 bases and J by 2 bases, with 16 bases between them. This CDR3 has 13 residues. The CDR3 protein is CARPGGRTYEQYV. Written as DNA, the CDR3 is TGCGCCCGCCCCGGGGGGCGCACCTACGAGCAGTACGTC.

The rearrangement links TRBV7-9 to TRBJ2-4; no definite D call. V was shortened by 1 base and J by 6 bases, with 10 bases between the two germline ends. In germline, CDR1 is SEHNR, CDR2 FQNEAQ (reference sequence). CDR3 length: 14 residues. CDR3 nucleotides: TGTGCCAGCAGCTTAGGGATACGAGGAAACATTCAGTACTTC. Translating it yields CASSLGIRGNIQYF.

The rearrangement uses TRBV5-6 and TRBJ2-3; 7 bases align to TRBD2. Germline-derived CDR1 and CDR2 are SGHDT and YYEEEE. The CDR3 is 16 residues long. The J segment lost 5 bases and the V segment lost 3 bases, leaving 12 bases of the junction unmatched. The CDR3 region is CASSYRSGGTVDTQYF. DNA of the CDR3: TGTGCCAGCAGCTATAGATCGGGAGGAACGGTAGATACGCAGTATTTT.

This chain connects TRBV28 to TRBJ1-5; 7 positions match TRBD1. Germline V gene data show CDR1 as MDHEN and CDR2 as SYDVKM. V lost 6 bases, J lost 6 bases, and 14 bases stayed unmatched. The CDR3 sequence is 16 residues long. The CDR3 DNA follows: TGTGCCAGCAGACCCGCTACAGGGGCGCTCGGTCAGCCCCAGCATTTT. Translation: CASRPATGALGQPQHF.

This chain uses TRBV5-5 with TRBJ2-2, with 9 nucleotides matching TRBD1. After removal of 6 bases from V and 1 base from J, the junction contained 7 bases not matched to a gene. The V gene's germline CDR1 is SGHKS and CDR2 YYEKEE (reference sequence). The CDR3 is made up of 16 amino acids. CDR3 coding DNA: TGTGCCAGCAACCTCGGGACAGGGCTGAACACCGGGGAGCTGTTTTTT. Its translation is CASNLGTGLNTGELFF.

The V call is TRBV29-1, the J call TRBJ1-3; a weak D match, TRBD1 (6 bases). The CDR3 covers 14 residues. V dropped 5 bases and J dropped 1 base, with 12 bases sitting between them. Germline V gives CDR1 SQVTM, CDR2 ANQGSEA. The CDR3 is CSVRQGTSGNTIYF. CDR3 nucleotide sequence: TGCAGCGTTCGTCAGGGGACTTCTGGAAACACCATATATTTT.

The genes are TRBV18 and TRBJ2-3; D not resolved. The CDR3 length is 15 residues. Trimming pared 2 bases from V and 1 base from J, leaving 10 bases between. Germline V gene sequence: CDR1 KGHSH, CDR2 LQKENI. DNA of the CDR3: TGTGCCAGCTCACCAAACACGGCCCGCACAGATACGCAGTATTTT. The encoded protein is CASSPNTARTDTQYF.

This clone was observed a handful of times. In DNA, the CDR3 is TGCGCCAGCAGCTTGGGACTAGAAGTAGGAGATACGCAGTATTTT. Translating it yields CASSLGLEVGDTQYF. The chain recombines TRBV5-1 with TRBJ2-3, with a tentative D call TRBD2 (6 bases). Germline-derived CDR1 and CDR2 are SGHRS and YFSETQ. CDR3 length: 15 residues. The V end was cut by 0 bases, the J end by 5 bases, with 13 bases between.

The CDR3 spells CASSRAGWETQYF. The CDR3 DNA follows: TGTGCCAGCAGTCGGGCCGGGTGGGAGACCCAGTACTTC. The V call is TRBV7-8, the J call TRBJ2-5, with no clear D. Germline V CDR1 and CDR2: SGHVS, FQNEAQ. V lost 6 bases to trimming and J lost 5 bases, with 13 bases between them. This CDR3 comprises 13 residues.

The chain recombines TRBV5-1 with TRBJ2-7, with 8 bases fitting TRBD2. CDR1 is SGHRS and CDR2 is YFSETQ in the germline V gene. Germline trimming cut 0 bases from V and 6 bases from J; bases unmatched to any gene: 8. The CDR3 has 15 residues. The CDR3 nucleotides are TGCGCCAGCAGCTTGGGCGGCGGGAGGTATGGCGAGCAGTACTTC. It specifies CASSLGGGRYGEQYF.

This chain links TRBV7-9 with TRBJ2-1, with D uncertain. The CDR3 loop spans 14 amino acids. Germline V gene data show CDR1 as SEHNR and CDR2 as FQNEAQ (reference sequence). V dropped 3 bases and J dropped 3 bases, with 9 bases sitting between them. Here the CDR3 DNA reads TGTGCCAGCAGCTTGGATGGCCTCTACAATGAGCAGTTCTTC. This codes for CASSLDGLYNEQFF.

There are a few counts of this clone. The chain is built from TRBV7-2 and TRBJ2-7; D gene uncertain. The CDR3 has 15 amino acids. Looked up from germline, CDR1 is SGHTA and CDR2 is FQGNSA. V lost 3 bases, J lost 0 bases, and 12 bases lay in between. CDR3 region: CASSFDFRVSYEQYF. DNA for the CDR3: TGTGCCAGCAGCTTCGATTTCCGGGTCTCCTACGAGCAGTACTTC. The full variable domain, rest sourced from reference TRBV7-2 and TRBJ2-7, is GAGVSQSPSNKVTEKGKDVELRCDPISGHTALYWYRQSLGQGLEFLIYFQGNSAPDKSGLPSDRFSAERTGGSVSTLTIQRTQQEDSAVYLCASSFDFRVSYEQYFGPGTRLTVT.

The table lists this clone with a few counts. The chain joins TRBV19 to TRBJ2-7; tentatively, D is TRBD2 (6 bases). V was shortened by 3 bases and J by 4 bases, with 13 bases between the two germline ends. Germline V gene lookup returns CDR1 LNHDA and CDR2 SQIVND (reference sequence). This CDR3 has 14 amino acids. Here the CDR3 DNA reads TGTGCCAGTAGTATGACGCGGGATAGGTACGAGCAGTACTTC. It is translated as CASSMTRDRYEQYF.

The CDR3 sequence: CAWSVLNTGELFF. The CDR3 coding sequence is TGTGCCTGGAGTGTACTTAATACCGGGGAGCTGTTTTTT. The V call is TRBV30, the J call TRBJ2-2; D is undetermined. The CDR3 totals 13 residues. Between the trimmed V and J ends, which lost 0 bases and 5 bases, there was a span of 7 bases. Germline V gene sequence: CDR1 GTSNPN, CDR2 SVGIG (reference sequence).

This clone was recorded a few times. The chain carries TRBV9 and TRBJ1-2; 7 bases are shared with TRBD1. The CDR3 spans 13 residues. Germline values: CDR1 SGDLS, CDR2 YYNGEE. V lost 0 bases, J lost 6 bases, and 2 bases stayed unmatched. The CDR3, as DNA: TGTGCCAGCAGCGTAGAGACAGGGCATGGCTACACCTTC. Protein sequence: CASSVETGHGYTF.

V gene TRBV18 combines with J gene TRBJ2-3, with D tentatively TRBD2 (5 bases). Germline V gene sequence: CDR1 KGHSH, CDR2 LQKENI. The CDR3 is 13 amino acids. The V end lost 5 bases, the J end lost 6 bases, and 12 bases lay between the germline ends. The CDR3 sequence: CASSAGGRDTQYF. The CDR3 nucleotides read TGTGCCAGCTCAGCCGGAGGAAGGGATACGCAGTATTTT.

This sequence joins TRBV6-6 and TRBJ1-1; D remains ambiguous. V was cut by 7 bases and J by 7 bases, with 13 bases left in between. The CDR3 totals 12 residues. Germline CDR1 and CDR2: MNHNY and SVGAGI (reference sequence). The CDR3 spells CASIKGGNEAFF. The CDR3 DNA sequence: TGTGCCAGCATTAAGGGTGGGAATGAAGCTTTCTTT.

The chain links TRBV2 to TRBJ2-1, with 7 bases lining up with TRBD2. Germline CDR1 SNHLY, CDR2 FYNNEI. With 6 bases clipped from V and 10 bases from J, the junction kept 3 bases outside the gene matches. The CDR3 covers 11 residues. CDR3 nucleotide sequence: TGTGCCAGCAGCCGAGCGGGGGAGCAGTTCTTC. Translating gives CASSRAGEQFF.

V and J are TRBV11-3 and TRBJ2-7; D remains unclear. Germline lookup yields CDR1 SGHNT and CDR2 YENEEA. Deletions cut 2 bases from V and 2 bases from J, with 7 bases between. CDR3 length: 13 amino acids. For the CDR3, the DNA is TGTGCCAGCAGCTTAACAGCTACCTACGAGCAGTACTTC. Translation: CASSLTATYEQYF.

The CDR3 protein is CASSFDRDTGELFF. The CDR3 coding sequence is TGTGCCAGCAGTTTTGACAGGGACACCGGGGAGCTGTTTTTT. This chain links TRBV6-1 with TRBJ2-2; 7 bases are shared with TRBD1. The length of the CDR3 is 14 residues. Germline CDR1 MNHNS, CDR2 SASEGT. After removal of 5 bases from V and 3 bases from J, the junction contained 3 bases not matched to a gene.

The chain is built from TRBV21-1 and TRBJ2-7; TRBD1 is the table's D call and was not checked against the DNA. TRBV21-1 corresponds to a pseudogene. The length of the CDR3 is 18 residues. The CDR3 protein is CASSLRVVGTGGPYEQYF. The CDR3 DNA is TGTGCCAGCAGCCTTAGAGTCGTCGGGACAGGGGGGCCCTACGAGCAGTACTTC.

The chain has TRBV19 and TRBJ1-2; 8 bases match TRBD1. Losses at the gene ends were 5 bases for V and 6 bases for J; bases not matched to a gene: 8. Germline assignment: CDR1 LNHDA and CDR2 SQIVND (reference sequence). This CDR3 spans 14 amino acids. The CDR3 region is CASSQLDRVNGYTF. The CDR3 nucleotides read TGTGCCAGTAGTCAACTGGACAGGGTAAATGGCTACACCTTC.

This clone showed up just once. This chain links TRBV7-4 with TRBJ1-4; 7 nucleotides align to TRBD1. The CDR3 totals 16 residues. Per germline, CDR1 SGHVT and CDR2 SQSDAQ. With 2 bases clipped from V and 6 bases from J, the junction kept 9 bases outside the gene matches. Written as DNA, the CDR3 is TGTGCCAGCAGCTTAAGGGGGCGCCGCGACGATGAAAAACTGTTTTTT. Residues: CASSLRGRRDDEKLFF.

J is TRBJ2-3 and V is TRBV7-9; TRBD2 aligns across 9 bases. In germline, CDR1 is SEHNR, CDR2 FQNEAQ (reference sequence). J lost 6 bases, V lost 5 bases, and 12 bases had no gene match. The CDR3 has 16 residues. The CDR3 here is CASSRPGTSKEDTQYF. The DNA of the CDR3 is TGTGCCAGCAGCCGACCCGGGACTAGCAAAGAGGATACGCAGTATTTT.

This clone was observed a handful of times. The chain joins TRBV28 to TRBJ2-1; TRBD1 agrees at 7 bases. The CDR3 has 16 amino acids. Germline CDR1 MDHEN, CDR2 SYDVKM. With V trimmed by 7 bases and J by 0 bases, 9 bases remained unmatched. CDR3 in DNA: TGTGCCAGCACCAGACAGGGTTCGGCCTCCTACAATGAGCAGTTCTTC. It yields the protein CASTRQGSASYNEQFF.

The chain links TRBV27 to TRBJ2-2; no clear D gene. V dropped 0 bases and J dropped 11 bases, with 16 bases sitting between them. CDR3 length equals 15 residues. Germline CDR1 and CDR2: MNHEY and SMNVEV (reference sequence). CDR3 protein: CASSLSGLPLRELFF. The CDR3, as DNA: TGTGCCAGCAGTTTATCGGGTCTACCGCTGAGAGAGCTGTTTTTT.

CDR3 sequence (DNA): TGCGCCAGCAGCATTCCAGGGTCCGGGGAGCTGTTTTTT. Its protein product is CASSIPGSGELFF. The chain links TRBV5-1 to TRBJ2-2, with a weak D call TRBD1 (5 bases). With 4 bases removed from V and 6 bases from J, the gap between germline ends came to 10 bases. Germline loops: CDR1 SGHRS, CDR2 YFSETQ. This CDR3 has 13 residues.

J is TRBJ2-1 and V is TRBV7-9; no clear D gene. Trimming removed 1 base at V and 7 bases at J, with 11 bases between. Germline-derived CDR1 and CDR2 are SEHNR and FQNEAQ (reference sequence). The CDR3 has 14 residues. The chain's CDR3 is CASSLEGFGNEQFF. Written as DNA, the CDR3 is TGTGCCAGCAGCTTAGAGGGTTTCGGGAATGAGCAGTTCTTC.

The rearrangement links TRBV15 to TRBJ2-5; TRBD2 matches 9 bases. The better agreement between TRBJ2-7 and the DNA end casts doubt on the J call. There are 15 residues in the CDR3. CDR1 is LNHNV and CDR2 is YYDKDF in the germline V gene (reference sequence). DNA for the CDR3: TGTGCCACCAGCTGGTCTAGCGGGATAACCTACGAGCAGTACTTC. This sequence encodes CATSWSSGITYEQYF.

About this clone: Other DNA sequences in the same sample also yield this CDR3. The chain's CDR3 is CASSLGGGLNTEAFF. The CDR3 DNA reads TGTGCCAGCAGCCTTGGAGGGGGACTGAACACTGAAGCTTTCTTT. This chain joins TRBV5-4 and TRBJ1-1, with D perhaps matching TRBD1 (6 bases). V shed 4 bases and J shed 0 bases, with 13 bases lying between them. Per the germline V gene, CDR1 is SGHNT and CDR2 is YYREEE (reference sequence). The CDR3 loop spans 15 amino acids.